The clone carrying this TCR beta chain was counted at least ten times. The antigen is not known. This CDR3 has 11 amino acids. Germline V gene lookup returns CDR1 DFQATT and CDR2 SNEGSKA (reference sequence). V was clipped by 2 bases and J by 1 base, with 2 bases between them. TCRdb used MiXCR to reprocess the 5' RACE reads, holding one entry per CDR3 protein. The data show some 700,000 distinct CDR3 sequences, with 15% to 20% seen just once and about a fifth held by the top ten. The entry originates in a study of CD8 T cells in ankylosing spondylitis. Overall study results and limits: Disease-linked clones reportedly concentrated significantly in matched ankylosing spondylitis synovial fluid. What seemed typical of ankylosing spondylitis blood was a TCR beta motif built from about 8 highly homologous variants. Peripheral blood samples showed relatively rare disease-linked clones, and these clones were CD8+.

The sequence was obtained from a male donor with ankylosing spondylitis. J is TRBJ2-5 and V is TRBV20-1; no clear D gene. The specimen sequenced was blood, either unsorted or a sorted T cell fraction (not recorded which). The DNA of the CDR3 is TGCAGTGCTAGACCCCAAGAGACCCAGTACTTC. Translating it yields CSARPQETQYF.